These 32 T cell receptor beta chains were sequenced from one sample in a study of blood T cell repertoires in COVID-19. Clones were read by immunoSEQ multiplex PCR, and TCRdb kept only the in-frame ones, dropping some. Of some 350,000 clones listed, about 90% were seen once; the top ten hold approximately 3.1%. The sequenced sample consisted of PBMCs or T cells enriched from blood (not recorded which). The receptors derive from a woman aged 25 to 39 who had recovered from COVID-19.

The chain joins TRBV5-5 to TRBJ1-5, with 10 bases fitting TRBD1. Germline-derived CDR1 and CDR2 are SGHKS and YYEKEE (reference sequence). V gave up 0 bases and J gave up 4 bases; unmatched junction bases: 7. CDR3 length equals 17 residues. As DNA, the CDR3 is TGTGCCAGCAGCTTGGGGGTCGGGACAGGGGAAAATCAGCCCCAGCATTTT. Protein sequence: CASSLGVGTGENQPQHF. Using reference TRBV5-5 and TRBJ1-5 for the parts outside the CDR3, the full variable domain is DAGVTQSPTHLIKTRGQQVTLRCSPISGHKSVSWYQQVLGQGPQFIFQYYEKEERGRGNFPDRFSARQFPNYSSELNVNALLLGDSALYLCASSLGVGTGENQPQHFGDGTRLSIL.

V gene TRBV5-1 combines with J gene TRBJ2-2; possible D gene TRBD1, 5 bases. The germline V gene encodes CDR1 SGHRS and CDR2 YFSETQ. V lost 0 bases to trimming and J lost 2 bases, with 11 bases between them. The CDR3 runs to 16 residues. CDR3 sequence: CASSLEERGNTGELFF. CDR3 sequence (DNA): TGCGCCAGCAGCTTGGAGGAAAGGGGTAACACCGGGGAGCTGTTTTTT.

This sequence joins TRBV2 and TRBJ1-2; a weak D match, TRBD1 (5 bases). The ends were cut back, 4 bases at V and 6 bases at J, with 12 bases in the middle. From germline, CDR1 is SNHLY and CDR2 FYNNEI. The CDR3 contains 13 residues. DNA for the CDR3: TGTGCCAGCAGTGTTCGGGGGGGAGATGGCTACACCTTC. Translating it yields CASSVRGGDGYTF.

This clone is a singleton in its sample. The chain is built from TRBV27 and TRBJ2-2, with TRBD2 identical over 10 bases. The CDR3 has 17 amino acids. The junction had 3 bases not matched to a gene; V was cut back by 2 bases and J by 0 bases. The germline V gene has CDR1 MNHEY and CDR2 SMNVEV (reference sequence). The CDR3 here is CASSLTSGRANTGELFF. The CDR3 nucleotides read TGTGCCAGCAGTTTAACGAGCGGGAGGGCGAACACCGGGGAGCTGTTTTTT.

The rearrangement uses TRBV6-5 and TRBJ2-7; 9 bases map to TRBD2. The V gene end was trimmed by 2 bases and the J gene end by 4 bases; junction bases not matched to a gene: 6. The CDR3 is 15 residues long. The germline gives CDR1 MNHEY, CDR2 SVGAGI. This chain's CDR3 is CASSYRAGGPYEQYF. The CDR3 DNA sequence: TGTGCCAGCAGTTACAGGGCGGGAGGGCCGTACGAGCAGTACTTC.

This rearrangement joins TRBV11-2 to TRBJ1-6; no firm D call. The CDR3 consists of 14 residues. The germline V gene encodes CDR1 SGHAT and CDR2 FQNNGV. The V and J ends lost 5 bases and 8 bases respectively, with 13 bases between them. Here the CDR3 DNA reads TGTGCCAGCAGCGCTTTGGGAGTCTATTCACCCCTCCACTTT. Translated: CASSALGVYSPLHF.

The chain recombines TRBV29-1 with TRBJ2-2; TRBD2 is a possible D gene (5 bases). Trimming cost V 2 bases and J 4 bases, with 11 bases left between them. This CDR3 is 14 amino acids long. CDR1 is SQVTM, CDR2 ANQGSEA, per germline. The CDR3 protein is CSVEKGAGTGELFF. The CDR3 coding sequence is TGCAGCGTTGAAAAGGGTGCGGGCACCGGGGAGCTGTTTTTT.

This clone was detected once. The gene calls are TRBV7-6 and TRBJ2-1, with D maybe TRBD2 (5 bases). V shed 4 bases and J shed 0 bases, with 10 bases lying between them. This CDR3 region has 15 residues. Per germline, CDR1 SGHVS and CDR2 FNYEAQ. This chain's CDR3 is CASSSTRSSYNEQFF. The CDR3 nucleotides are TGTGCCAGCAGCTCAACTAGGAGCTCCTACAATGAGCAGTTCTTC.

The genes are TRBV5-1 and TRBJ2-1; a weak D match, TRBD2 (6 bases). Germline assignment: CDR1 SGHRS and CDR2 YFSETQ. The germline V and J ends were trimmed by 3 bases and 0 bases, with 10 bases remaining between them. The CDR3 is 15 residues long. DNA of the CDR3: TGCGCCAGCAGCTCCGTAGCGGCCTCCTACAATGAGCAGTTCTTC. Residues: CASSSVAASYNEQFF.

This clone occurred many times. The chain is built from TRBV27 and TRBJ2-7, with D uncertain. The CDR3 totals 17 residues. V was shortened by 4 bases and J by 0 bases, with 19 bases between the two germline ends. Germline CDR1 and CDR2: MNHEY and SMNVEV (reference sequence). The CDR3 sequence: CASSWRFGLVFSYEQYF. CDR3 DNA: TGTGCCAGCAGTTGGCGGTTTGGGTTAGTTTTCTCCTACGAGCAGTACTTC.

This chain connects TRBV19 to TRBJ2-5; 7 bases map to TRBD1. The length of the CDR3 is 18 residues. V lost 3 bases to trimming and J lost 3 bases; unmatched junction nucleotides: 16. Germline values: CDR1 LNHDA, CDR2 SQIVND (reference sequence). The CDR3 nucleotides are TGTGCCAGTAGTATGTACCCCCTGGGACAGCTCTTAGAAGAGACCCAGTACTTC. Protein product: CASSMYPLGQLLEETQYF.

The CDR3 DNA sequence: TGTGCCAGCAGTTTGACAGGGGGGAGCAATCAGCCCCAGCATTTT. Translation gives CASSLTGGSNQPQHF. V usage is TRBV27 and J usage is TRBJ1-5; 9 nucleotides align to TRBD1. The germline gives CDR1 MNHEY, CDR2 SMNVEV (reference sequence). V trimming: 3 bases; J trimming: 1 base; junction bases outside the gene matches: 1. This CDR3 has 15 residues.

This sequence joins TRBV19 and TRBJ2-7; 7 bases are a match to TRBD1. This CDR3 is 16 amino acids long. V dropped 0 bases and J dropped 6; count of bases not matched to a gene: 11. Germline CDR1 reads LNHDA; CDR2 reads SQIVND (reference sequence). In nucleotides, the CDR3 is TGTGCCAGTAGTATAGACCGACAGGGAATAACCGTCGAGCAGTACTTC. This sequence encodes CASSIDRQGITVEQYF.

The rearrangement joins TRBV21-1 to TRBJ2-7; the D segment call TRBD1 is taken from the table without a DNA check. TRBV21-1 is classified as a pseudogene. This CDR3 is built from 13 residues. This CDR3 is CASSVTGGCEQYF. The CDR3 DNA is TGTGCCAGCAGCGTAACAGGGGGCTGTGAGCAGTACTTC.

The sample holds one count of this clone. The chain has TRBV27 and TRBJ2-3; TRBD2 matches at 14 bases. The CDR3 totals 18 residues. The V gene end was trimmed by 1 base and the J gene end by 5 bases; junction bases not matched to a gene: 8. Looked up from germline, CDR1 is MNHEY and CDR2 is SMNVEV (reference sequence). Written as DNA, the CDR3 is TGTGCCAGCAGTTTATGGGGGACTAGCGGGGGAAACCGAGATACGCAGTATTTT. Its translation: CASSLWGTSGGNRDTQYF.

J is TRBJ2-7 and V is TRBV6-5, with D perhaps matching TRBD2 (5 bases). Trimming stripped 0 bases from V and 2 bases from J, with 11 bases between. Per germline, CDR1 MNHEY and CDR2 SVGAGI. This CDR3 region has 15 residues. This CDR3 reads CASSYSGASTYEQYF. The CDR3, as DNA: TGTGCCAGCAGTTACTCCGGCGCTAGCACCTACGAGCAGTACTTC.

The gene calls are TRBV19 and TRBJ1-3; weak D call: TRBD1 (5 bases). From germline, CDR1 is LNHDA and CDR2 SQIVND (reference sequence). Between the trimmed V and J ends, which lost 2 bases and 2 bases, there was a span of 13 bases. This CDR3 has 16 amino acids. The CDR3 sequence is CASSIQGAGAGNTIYF. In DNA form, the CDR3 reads TGTGCCAGTAGTATACAAGGAGCGGGGGCTGGAAACACCATATATTTT.

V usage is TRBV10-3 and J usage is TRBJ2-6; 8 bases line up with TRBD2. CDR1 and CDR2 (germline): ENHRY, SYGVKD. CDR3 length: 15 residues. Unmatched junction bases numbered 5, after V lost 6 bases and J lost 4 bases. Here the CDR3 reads CAISPGGGGANVLTF. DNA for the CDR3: TGTGCCATCAGCCCCGGGGGGGGAGGGGCCAACGTCCTGACTTTC.

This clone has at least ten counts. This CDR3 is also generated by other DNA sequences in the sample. The chain's CDR3 is CASSEATSGSYEQYF. In DNA, the CDR3 is TGTGCCAGCAGTGAAGCAACTAGCGGCTCCTACGAGCAGTACTTC. The V and J genes are TRBV6-1 and TRBJ2-7; TRBD2 aligns across 8 bases. Germline V CDR1 and CDR2: MNHNS, SASEGT. This CDR3 has 15 amino acids. Trimming removed 0 bases from V and 0 bases from J; junction bases left unmatched: 1.

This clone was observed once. CDR3 in DNA: TGTGCCAGTAGTACTACAGGGGTCACACTCAATGAGCAGTTCTTC. Translation gives CASSTTGVTLNEQFF. The gene calls are TRBV19 and TRBJ2-1; 7 nucleotides agree with TRBD1. CDR1 and CDR2 (germline): LNHDA, SQIVND (reference sequence). This CDR3 has 15 residues. Trimming removed 4 bases from V and 6 bases from J; junction bases left unmatched: 9.

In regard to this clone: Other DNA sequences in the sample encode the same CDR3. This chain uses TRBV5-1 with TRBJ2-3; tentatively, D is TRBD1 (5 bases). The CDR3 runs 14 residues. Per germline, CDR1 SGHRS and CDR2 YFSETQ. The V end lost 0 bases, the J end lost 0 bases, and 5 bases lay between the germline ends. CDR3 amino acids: CASSLGGSTDTQYF. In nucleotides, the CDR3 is TGCGCCAGCAGCTTGGGGGGCAGCACAGATACGCAGTATTTT.

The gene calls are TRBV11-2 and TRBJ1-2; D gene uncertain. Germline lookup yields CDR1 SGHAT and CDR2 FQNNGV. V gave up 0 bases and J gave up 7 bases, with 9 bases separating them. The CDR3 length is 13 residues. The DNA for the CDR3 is TGTGCCAGCAGCTTAGACCTTCGGGTTGGCTACACCTTC. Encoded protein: CASSLDLRVGYTF.

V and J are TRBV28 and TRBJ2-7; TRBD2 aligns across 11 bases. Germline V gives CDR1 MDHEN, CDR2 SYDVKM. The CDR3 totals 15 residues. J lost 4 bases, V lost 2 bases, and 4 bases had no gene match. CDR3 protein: CASSLGPSGGYEQYF. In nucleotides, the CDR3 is TGTGCCAGCAGTTTAGGCCCTAGCGGGGGGTACGAGCAGTACTTC.

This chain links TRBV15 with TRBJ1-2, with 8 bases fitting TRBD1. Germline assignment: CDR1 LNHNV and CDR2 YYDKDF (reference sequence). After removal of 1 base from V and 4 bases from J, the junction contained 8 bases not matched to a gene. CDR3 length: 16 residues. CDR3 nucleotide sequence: TGTGCCACCAGCAGAGTCAAGGCAGGGGGCGTCTATGGCTACACCTTC. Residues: CATSRVKAGGVYGYTF.

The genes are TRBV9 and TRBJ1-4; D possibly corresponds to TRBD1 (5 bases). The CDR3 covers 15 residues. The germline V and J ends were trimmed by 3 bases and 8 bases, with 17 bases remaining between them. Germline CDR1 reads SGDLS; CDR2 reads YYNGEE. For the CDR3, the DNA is TGTGCCAGCAGCGGATTTGGGGCCCGAGGCGAAAAACTGTTTTTT. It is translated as CASSGFGARGEKLFF.

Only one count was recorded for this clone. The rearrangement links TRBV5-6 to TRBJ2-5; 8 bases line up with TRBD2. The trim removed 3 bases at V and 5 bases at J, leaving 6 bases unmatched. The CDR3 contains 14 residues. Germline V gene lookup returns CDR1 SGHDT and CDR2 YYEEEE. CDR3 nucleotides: TGTGCCAGCAGCTCGGGAGGGGTAGGTGAGACCCAGTACTTC. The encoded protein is CASSSGGVGETQYF.

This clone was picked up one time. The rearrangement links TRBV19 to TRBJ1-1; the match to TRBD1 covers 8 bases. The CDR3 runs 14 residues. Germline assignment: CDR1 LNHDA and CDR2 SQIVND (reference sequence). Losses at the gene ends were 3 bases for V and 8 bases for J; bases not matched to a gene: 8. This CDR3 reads CASSIGQGNLEAFF. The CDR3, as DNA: TGTGCCAGTAGTATTGGACAGGGTAACTTGGAAGCTTTCTTT.

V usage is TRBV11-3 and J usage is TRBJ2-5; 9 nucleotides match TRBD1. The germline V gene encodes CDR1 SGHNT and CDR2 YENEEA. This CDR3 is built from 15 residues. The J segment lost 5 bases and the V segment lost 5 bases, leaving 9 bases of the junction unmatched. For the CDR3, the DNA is TGTGCCAGCAGCACTCCGGGACAGGGACGGGAGACCCAGTACTTC. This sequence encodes CASSTPGQGRETQYF.

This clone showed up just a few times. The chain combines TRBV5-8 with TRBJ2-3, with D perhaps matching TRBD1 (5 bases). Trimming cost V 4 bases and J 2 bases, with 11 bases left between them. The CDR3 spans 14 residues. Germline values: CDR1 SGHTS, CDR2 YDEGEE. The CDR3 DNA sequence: TGTGCCAGCAGCAAGGACATACTCACAGATACGCAGTATTTT. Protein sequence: CASSKDILTDTQYF.

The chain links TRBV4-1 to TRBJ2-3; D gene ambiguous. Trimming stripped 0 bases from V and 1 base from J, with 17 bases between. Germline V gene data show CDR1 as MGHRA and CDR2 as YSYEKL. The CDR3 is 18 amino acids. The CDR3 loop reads CASSQDIPEYGGTDTQYF. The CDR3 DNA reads TGCGCCAGCAGCCAAGATATCCCGGAGTATGGAGGCACAGATACGCAGTATTTT.

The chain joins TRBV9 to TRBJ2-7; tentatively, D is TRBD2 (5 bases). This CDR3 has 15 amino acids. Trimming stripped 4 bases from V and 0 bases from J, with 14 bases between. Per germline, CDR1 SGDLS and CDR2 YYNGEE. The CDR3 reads CASSSSGLASYEQYF. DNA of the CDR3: TGTGCCAGCAGCTCAAGCGGATTAGCCTCCTACGAGCAGTACTTC. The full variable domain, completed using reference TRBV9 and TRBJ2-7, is DSGVTQTPKHLITATGQRVTLRCSPRSGDLSVYWYQQSLDQGLQFLIQYYNGEERAKGNILERFSAQQFPDLHSELNLSSLELGDSALYFCASSSSGLASYEQYFGPGTRLTVT.

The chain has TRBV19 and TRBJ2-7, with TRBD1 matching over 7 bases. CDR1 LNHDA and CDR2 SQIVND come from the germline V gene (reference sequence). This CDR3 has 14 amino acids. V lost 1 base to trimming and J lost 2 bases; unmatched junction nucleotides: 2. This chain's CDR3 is CASSIGGGPYEQYF. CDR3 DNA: TGTGCCAGTAGTATAGGAGGGGGCCCCTACGAGCAGTACTTC.